Here is one T cell receptor beta chain with its context. The record originates from a study of blood T cell repertoires in COVID-19. The wider study: Specimens from acute and convalescent COVID-19 originated in the United States, Italy and Spain. From T cells, B-cell-depleted T cells, or PBMCs came the material, which was cDNA or gDNA.

V was pared by 7 bases and J by 8 bases, with 4 bases of the junction left unmatched. Looked up from germline, CDR1 is LNHDA and CDR2 is SQIVND (reference sequence). This CDR3 has 14 amino acids. In the original processing: Reference gene primers were amplified, and this amplification served to estimate nucleated cell counts. Sequencing used immunoSEQ multiplex PCR; TCRdb keeps in-frame clones, though not all of them. Clonal size and the V and J genes are those of that table, whereas D and trimming came from the DNA. Here the sample spans over 130,000 clones, roughly 81% being singletons. The chain combines TRBV19 with TRBJ2-1; the match to TRBD2 covers 14 bases. Sequencing was done on a sample of peripheral blood. This TCR was sampled from a woman aged 45 to 65 with active or convalescent COVID-19. CDR3 in amino acids: CASIGTSGSDEQFF. CDR3 in DNA: TGTGCCAGTATTGGGACTAGCGGGAGTGATGAGCAGTTCTTC.